These T cell receptor beta chains were read from a single sample in a study of technical replicates of blood from several donors. Measured with immunoSEQ multiplex PCR; TCRdb has only the in-frame clones, and not every one. The table has around 79,000 clones, 85% to 95% seen once. The material sequenced was T cells isolated from PBMCs. Source of these receptors: a human donor in good health. Both conserved end residues are part of each CDR3. The D gene is left open where the match is weak. The listing skips clone size in some rows; elsewhere it reads once, few, many or a size class.

j_gene,d_gene,v_gene,len,abundance,CDR3aa,CDR3nt
TRBJ2-3,TRBD2,TRBV7-9,17,NA,CASSLFTSGKRTDTQYF,TGTGCCAGCAGCTTATTCACTAGCGGGAAACGCACAGATACGCAGTATTTT
TRBJ2-7,TRBD1,TRBV7-8,16,once,CASSLPRTGSSYEQYF,TGTGCCAGCAGCTTACCTAGGACAGGTAGCTCCTACGAGCAGTACTTC
TRBJ2-3,NA,TRBV12-5,15,once,CASAQGFGITDTQYF,TGTGCTAGTGCTCAGGGTTTTGGGATCACAGATACGCAGTATTTT
TRBJ1-1,NA,TRBV4-2,15,NA,CASSQPQGGVTEAFF,TGTGCCAGCAGCCAACCCCAAGGGGGGGTCACTGAAGCTTTCTTT
TRBJ2-2,NA,TRBV6-6,12,NA,CASSYRTGELFF,TGTGCCAGCAGTTACCGCACCGGGGAGCTGTTTTTT
TRBJ1-4,TRBD1,TRBV27,12,NA,CASRQGGEKLFF,TGTGCCAGCAGACAGGGGGGAGAAAAACTGTTTTTT
TRBJ2-2,NA,TRBV5-1,15,NA,CASTPRGVVAGELFF,TGCGCCAGCACCCCCCGCGGGGTAGTCGCCGGGGAGCTGTTTTTT
TRBJ2-7,NA,TRBV21-1,19,NA,CASSPLLDFLLEGLYEQYF,TGTGCCAGCAGCCCACTCCTAGACTTCCTTCTGGAGGGCCTATACGAGCAGTACTTC
TRBJ1-1,NA,TRBV6-5,13,NA,CASSYSVRFEAFF,TGTGCCAGCAGTTACTCAGTCAGGTTTGAAGCTTTCTTT
TRBJ1-4,TRBD1,TRBV15,17,NA,CATSRTGRGQGNEKLFF,TGTGCCACCAGCAGAACCGGAAGGGGACAGGGTAATGAAAAACTGTTTTTT
TRBJ1-6,NA,TRBV7-8,14,few,CASSFRGYATPLHF,TGTGCCAGCAGCTTCAGGGGATACGCGACACCCCTCCACTTT
TRBJ1-5,NA,TRBV4-2,14,NA,CASSQFHSDQPQHF,TGTGCCAGCAGCCAGTTCCATAGCGATCAGCCCCAGCATTTT
TRBJ2-7,NA,TRBV29-1,12,NA,CSVGQVIYEQYF,TGCAGCGTTGGCCAGGTTATCTACGAGCAGTACTTC
TRBJ1-2,TRBD1,TRBV6-1,12,NA,CASGGQTYGYTF,TGTGCCAGCGGGGGACAGACCTATGGCTACACCTTC
TRBJ2-2,TRBD2,TRBV6-5,15,NA,CASTKRERFTGELFF,TGTGCCAGTACGAAGCGGGAGCGGTTCACCGGGGAGCTGTTTTTT
TRBJ1-1,NA,TRBV15,16,NA,CATSREAAGVLTEAFF,TGTGCCACCAGCAGAGAGGCGGCAGGGGTTTTGACTGAAGCTTTCTTT
TRBJ1-1,NA,TRBV9,22,NA,CASSVVSGLAESRIGVNTEAFF,TGTGCCAGCAGCGTAGTTTCGGGGTTGGCCGAGAGTCGTATTGGGGTTAACACTGAAGCTTTCTTT
TRBJ2-2,NA,TRBV5-4,13,NA,CASGDLAPGELFF,TGTGCCAGCGGGGACTTAGCGCCCGGGGAGCTGTTTTTT
TRBJ2-5,NA,TRBV19,13,NA,CASSIRGSETQYF,TGTGCCAGTAGTATTAGGGGGTCCGAGACCCAGTACTTC
TRBJ2-1,NA,TRBV11-2,12,NA,CASSSYNNEQFF,TGTGCCAGCAGCTCTTACAACAATGAGCAGTTCTTC
TRBJ1-1,NA,TRBV5-4,13,NA,CASSLERNTEAFF,TGTGCCAGCAGCTTGGAGAGGAACACTGAAGCTTTCTTT
TRBJ2-7,NA,TRBV6-6,13,NA,CASSYRESYEQYF,TGTGCCAGCAGTTACCGGGAGAGCTACGAGCAGTACTTC
TRBJ2-1,NA,TRBV5-1,17,NA,CASSLGASGGGYNEQFF,TGCGCCAGCAGCTTGGGGGCTAGCGGAGGGGGGTACAATGAGCAGTTCTTC
TRBJ2-1,TRBD2,TRBV7-7,15,once,CASSLGTSGYNEQFF,TGTGCCAGCAGCCTCGGGACTAGCGGGTACAATGAGCAGTTCTTC
TRBJ1-2,NA,TRBV6-5,14,NA,CASSYGVLGDGYTF,TGTGCCAGCAGTTACGGGGTTCTAGGGGATGGCTACACCTTC
TRBJ1-4,NA,TRBV28,11,NA,CASSTRQVVFF,TGTGCCAGCAGCACTAGACAGGTGGTGTTTTTT
TRBJ2-5,NA,TRBV10-3,14,NA,CAISDMRAGETQYF,TGTGCCATCAGTGATATGAGGGCCGGGGAGACCCAGTACTTC
TRBJ2-3,NA,TRBV9,15,NA,CASSVGGLSTDTQYF,TGTGCCAGCAGCGTAGGCGGGCTAAGCACAGATACGCAGTATTTT